This T cell receptor (beta chain) was found in a study of CD8 T cells in Susac syndrome. The study, taken as a whole, reports: The study conceded that its TCR sequencing and HLA analysis involved relatively few individuals.

The study used treatment-naive patients who had stable or active relapsing-remitting disease as multiple sclerosis controls. TEMRA cells were FACS-enriched, unlike CD8+ and CD4+ T cells, which were negatively isolated. The germline V gene encodes CDR1 SGDLS and CDR2 YYNGEE. V was clipped by 5 bases and J by 8 bases, with 13 bases between them. CDR3 length: 12 amino acids. With regard to this clonotype: Its antigen is undetermined.

The RNA, roughly 0.5 to 1 ug, was put through reverse transcription using random hexamers. An immunoSEQ multiplex PCR amplified TCR beta CDR3 over 54 Vbeta and 13 Jbeta. TCRdb passed the immunoSEQ multiplex PCR reads through MiXCR, listing each CDR3 protein once. The sample comprises just over 150,000 distinct CDR3 sequences, 90% to 95% of which are singletons, and around 0.21% rests with the top ten. This chain joins TRBV9 and TRBJ1-2, with a weak D call TRBD1 (5 bases). Material for sequencing was CD8+ T cells from PBMCs. This sequence was found in a human donor with multiple sclerosis. The CDR3 DNA reads as TGTGCCAGCAGGGGGGACCTCTACGGCTACACCTTC. Encoded protein: CASRGDLYGYTF.